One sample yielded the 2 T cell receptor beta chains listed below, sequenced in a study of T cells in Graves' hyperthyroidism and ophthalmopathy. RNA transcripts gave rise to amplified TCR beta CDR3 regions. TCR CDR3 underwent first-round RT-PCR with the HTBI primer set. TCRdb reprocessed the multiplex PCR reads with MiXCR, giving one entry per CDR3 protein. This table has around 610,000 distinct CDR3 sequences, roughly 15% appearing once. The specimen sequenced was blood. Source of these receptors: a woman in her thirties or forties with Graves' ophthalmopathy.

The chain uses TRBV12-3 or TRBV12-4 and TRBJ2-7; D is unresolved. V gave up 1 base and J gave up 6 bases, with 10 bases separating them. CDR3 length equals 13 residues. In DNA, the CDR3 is TGTGCCAGCAGTTTAGGGGGTATGGGCGAGCAGTACTTC. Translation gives CASSLGGMGEQYF.

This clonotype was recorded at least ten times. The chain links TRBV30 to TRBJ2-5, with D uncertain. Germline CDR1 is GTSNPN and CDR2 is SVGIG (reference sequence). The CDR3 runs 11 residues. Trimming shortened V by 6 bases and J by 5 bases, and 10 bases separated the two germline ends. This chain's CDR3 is CACPIGETQYF. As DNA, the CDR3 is TGTGCCTGCCCGATTGGGGAGACCCAGTACTTC.